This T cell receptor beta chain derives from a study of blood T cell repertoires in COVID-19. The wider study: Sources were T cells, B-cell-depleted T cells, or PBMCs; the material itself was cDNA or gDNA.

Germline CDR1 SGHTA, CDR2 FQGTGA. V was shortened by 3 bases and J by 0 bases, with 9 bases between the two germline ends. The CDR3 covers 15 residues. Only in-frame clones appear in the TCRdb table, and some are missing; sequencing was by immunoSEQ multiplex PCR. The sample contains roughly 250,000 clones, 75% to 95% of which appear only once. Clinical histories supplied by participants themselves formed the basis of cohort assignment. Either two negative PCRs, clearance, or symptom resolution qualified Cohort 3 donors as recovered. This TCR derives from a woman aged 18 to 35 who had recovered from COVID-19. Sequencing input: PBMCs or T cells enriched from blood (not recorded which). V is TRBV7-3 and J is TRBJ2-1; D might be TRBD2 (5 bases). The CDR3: CASSFKEASYNEQFF. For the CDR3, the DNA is TGTGCCAGCAGCTTTAAGGAGGCCTCCTACAATGAGCAGTTCTTC.